These 13 T cell receptor beta chains were sequenced from one sample in a study of regulatory T cells in long-lasting Graves disease. As for time point: persistent/refractory GD, antithyroid drugs over 5 years with positive TRAb. Following extraction of RNA from PBMCs, that RNA was used to make the TCR library. With iRepertoire HTBI primers and Arm-PCR of CDR3 regions, TCR beta libraries were built. TCRdb ran MiXCR on the multiplex PCR reads and lists one entry per CDR3 protein. The data contain about 660,000 distinct CDR3 sequences, around 30% of them singletons. Sequenced material: peripheral blood mononuclear cells (PBMCs), taken when the disease was refractory, from a patient treated with antithyroid drugs. Receptor source: a female donor with Graves disease.

This clonotype was detected a few times. This chain connects TRBV27 to TRBJ1-1; perhaps TRBD1 as D (5 bases). This CDR3 comprises 16 residues. Trimming took off 5 bases at V and 5 bases at J, with 21 bases between the two ends. Germline V lookup: CDR1 MNHEY, CDR2 SMNVEV (reference sequence). The CDR3 sequence is CASSPPIRGRGTEAFF. The CDR3 DNA reads TGTGCCAGCAGTCCCCCTATCCGAGGGCGGGGGACTGAAGCTTTCTTT.

Ten or more counts support this clonotype. V gene TRBV12-3 or TRBV12-4 combines with J gene TRBJ2-7, with TRBD2 matching 11 bases. V was pared by 6 bases and J by 4 bases, with 5 bases of the junction left unmatched. CDR3 length: 14 amino acids. CDR3 nucleotides: TGTGCCAGCAGGCGGACTAGCGGGCCTTACGAGCAGTACTTC. This encodes CASRRTSGPYEQYF.

This chain links TRBV24-1 with TRBJ2-4; 7 nucleotides align to TRBD1. Germline trimming cut 7 bases from V and 0 bases from J; bases unmatched to any gene: 11. Germline V lookup: CDR1 KGHDR, CDR2 SFDVKD. The CDR3 consists of 17 residues. The CDR3, as DNA: TGTGCCACCAGGCCCTATAAGGGGGCTAGAGCCAAAAACATTCAGTACTTC. Its protein product is CATRPYKGARAKNIQYF.

Worth noting for this clonotype: Since a much larger clone is just one base distant, this may be a read error. The chain is built from TRBV19 and TRBJ1-5; no reliable D call. V was shortened by 2 bases and J by 3 bases, with 11 bases between the two germline ends. Looked up from germline, CDR1 is LNHDA and CDR2 is SQIVND (reference sequence). The CDR3 runs to 15 residues. The CDR3 loop is CASSIRTMDNQPQHF. CDR3 DNA sequence: TGTGCCAGTAGTATACGAACCATGGACAATCAGCCCCAGCATTTT.

The chain recombines TRBV12-3 or TRBV12-4 with TRBJ1-5; D not certain. The CDR3 has 16 residues. Trimming took 7 bases from V and 4 from J, leaving 20 bases between them. The CDR3 region has the DNA TGTGCCAGCACTCTGAAACCTTCGTTCACAAATCAGCCCCAGCATTTT. Protein sequence: CASTLKPSFTNQPQHF.

This chain connects TRBV29-1 to TRBJ2-7; D remains unclear. The CDR3 has 12 residues. CDR1 and CDR2 (germline): SQVTM, ANQGSEA. Trimming removed 1 base at V and 4 bases at J, with 8 bases between. The chain's CDR3 is CSVEVWVYEQYF. The CDR3 DNA sequence: TGCAGCGTTGAAGTGTGGGTTTACGAGCAGTACTTC.

Many counts were recorded for this clonotype. V usage is TRBV2 and J usage is TRBJ1-2, with D tentatively TRBD1 (5 bases). Germline lookup yields CDR1 SNHLY and CDR2 FYNNEI. This CDR3 is built from 11 residues. Between the trimmed V and J ends, which lost 8 bases and 5 bases, there was a span of 9 bases. The DNA of the CDR3 is TGTGCCAGCGGGACTGGGTATGGCTACACCTTC. Translation: CASGTGYGYTF.

A few counts support this clonotype. This chain joins TRBV20-1 and TRBJ2-7, with D unclear. This CDR3 region has 15 residues. Germline V gene sequence: CDR1 DFQATT, CDR2 SNEGSKA (reference sequence). V was pared by 1 base and J by 2 bases, with 15 bases between. The CDR3 loop reads CSARVAHTSTYEQYF. In DNA form, the CDR3 reads TGCAGTGCTAGAGTCGCCCATACTTCAACCTACGAGCAGTACTTC.

This clonotype was observed at least ten times. This chain connects TRBV28 to TRBJ1-1, with D maybe TRBD1 (5 bases). V lost 6 bases and J 6 bases, leaving 17 bases between the germline ends. Germline V lookup: CDR1 MDHEN, CDR2 SYDVKM. The CDR3 covers 14 residues. For the CDR3, the DNA is TGTGCCAGCAGCGGACATCGGTATTCCGCTGAAGCTTTCTTT. Its protein product is CASSGHRYSAEAFF.

The chain employs TRBV7-9 and TRBJ1-2; D is possibly TRBD1 (5 bases). The V gene lost 5 bases and the J gene lost 0 bases, with 16 bases spanning the gap. CDR1 is SEHNR, CDR2 FQNEAQ, per germline (reference sequence). There are 16 residues in the CDR3. DNA for the CDR3: TGTGCCAGCAGCCCCACACGGGACTCCCCTAACTATGGCTACACCTTC. This codes for CASSPTRDSPNYGYTF.

This sequence joins TRBV6-2 or TRBV6-3 and TRBJ1-5, with D unresolved. V lost 5 bases to trimming and J lost 7 bases, with 12 bases between them. CDR3 length: 13 residues. Germline values: CDR1 MNHEY, CDR2 SVGEGT. The CDR3 DNA sequence: TGTGCCAGCAGTGAAAGCCTGGGACAGCCCCAGCATTTT. This gives the protein CASSESLGQPQHF.

The chain uses TRBV7-6 and TRBJ2-7; 13 bases line up with TRBD2. J gave up 7 bases and V 5 bases, and 17 bases lay outside the gene matches. Germline CDR1 SGHVS, CDR2 FNYEAQ. The CDR3 loop spans 18 amino acids. The CDR3 here is CASSRKTAGLAGDPEQYF. The CDR3, as DNA: TGTGCCAGCAGCCGGAAGACGGCCGGACTAGCGGGAGACCCGGAGCAGTACTTC.

A few counts support this clonotype. CDR3 residues: CASSLTPPPSGRAGYEQYF. DNA for the CDR3: TGTGCCAGCAGTTTAACCCCCCCCCCTAGCGGGAGGGCCGGCTACGAGCAGTACTTC. The chain is built from TRBV28 and TRBJ2-7; 12 positions match TRBD2. V was clipped by 2 bases and J by 3 bases; unmatched bases: 14. The CDR3 sequence is 19 residues long. The V gene's germline CDR1 is MDHEN and CDR2 SYDVKM.